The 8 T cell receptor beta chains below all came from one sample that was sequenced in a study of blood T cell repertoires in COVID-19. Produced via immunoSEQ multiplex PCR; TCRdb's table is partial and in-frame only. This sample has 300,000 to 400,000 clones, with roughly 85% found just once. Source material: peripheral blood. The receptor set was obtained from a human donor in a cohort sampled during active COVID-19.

The CDR3 nucleotides are TGCAGCGGCTTACAGGGGGCGTCGACTGAAGCTTTCTTT. Its protein product is CSGLQGASTEAFF. The chain joins TRBV29-1 to TRBJ1-1, with 9 bases identical to TRBD1. The CDR3 is 13 amino acids. Germline CDR1 SQVTM, CDR2 ANQGSEA. V lost 7 bases, J lost 5 bases, and 8 bases stayed unmatched.

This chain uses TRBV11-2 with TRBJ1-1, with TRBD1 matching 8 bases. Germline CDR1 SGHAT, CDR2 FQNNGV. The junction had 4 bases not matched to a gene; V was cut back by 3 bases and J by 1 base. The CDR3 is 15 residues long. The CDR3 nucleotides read TGTGCCAGCAGCTTGAATGGACAGGGGAACACTGAAGCTTTCTTT. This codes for CASSLNGQGNTEAFF.

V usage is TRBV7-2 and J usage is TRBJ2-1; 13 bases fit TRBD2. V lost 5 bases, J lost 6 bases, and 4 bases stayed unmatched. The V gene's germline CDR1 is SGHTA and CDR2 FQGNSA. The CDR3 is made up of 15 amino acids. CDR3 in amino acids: CASSTSGGAFNEQFF. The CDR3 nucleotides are TGTGCCAGCAGCACTAGCGGGGGGGCTTTCAATGAGCAGTTCTTC.

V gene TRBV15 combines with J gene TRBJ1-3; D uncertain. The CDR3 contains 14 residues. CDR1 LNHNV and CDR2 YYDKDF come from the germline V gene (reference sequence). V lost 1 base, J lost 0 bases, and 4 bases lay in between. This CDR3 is CATSRGRSGNTIYF. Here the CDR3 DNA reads TGTGCCACCAGCAGAGGTCGCTCTGGAAACACCATATATTTT.

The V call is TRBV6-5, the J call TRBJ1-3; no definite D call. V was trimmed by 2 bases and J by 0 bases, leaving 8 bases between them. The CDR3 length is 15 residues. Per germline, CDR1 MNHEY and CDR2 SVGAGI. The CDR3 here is CASSYEYGSGNTIYF. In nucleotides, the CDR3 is TGTGCCAGCAGTTACGAGTACGGCTCTGGAAACACCATATATTTT.

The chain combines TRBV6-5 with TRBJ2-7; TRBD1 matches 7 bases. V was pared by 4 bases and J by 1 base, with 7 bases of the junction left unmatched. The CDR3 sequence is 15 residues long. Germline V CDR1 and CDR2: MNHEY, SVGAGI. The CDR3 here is CASSSRTGLSYEQYF. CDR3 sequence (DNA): TGTGCCAGCAGTTCGCGGACAGGTTTGTCCTACGAGCAGTACTTC.

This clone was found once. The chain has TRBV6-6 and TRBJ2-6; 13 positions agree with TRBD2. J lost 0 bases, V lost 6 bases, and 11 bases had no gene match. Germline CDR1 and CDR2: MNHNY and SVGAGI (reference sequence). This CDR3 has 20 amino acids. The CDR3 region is CASSALTSGGISSGANVLTF. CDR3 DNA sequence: TGTGCCAGCAGCGCCCTGACTAGCGGGGGGATTAGCTCTGGGGCCAACGTCCTGACTTTC.

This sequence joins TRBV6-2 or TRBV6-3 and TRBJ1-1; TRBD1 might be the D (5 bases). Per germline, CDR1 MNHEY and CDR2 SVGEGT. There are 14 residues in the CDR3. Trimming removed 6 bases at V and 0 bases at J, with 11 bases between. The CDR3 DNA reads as TGTGCCAGCAGCCGAGGAGGGGTGAACACTGAAGCTTTCTTT. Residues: CASSRGGVNTEAFF.